The 22 T cell receptor beta chains in this list originate from one sample, sequenced in a study of CD8 T cells in ankylosing spondylitis. TCRdb used MiXCR to reprocess the 5' RACE reads, holding one entry per CDR3 protein. The table includes approximately 210,000 distinct CDR3 sequences, roughly 13% detected once. The specimen was blood, either unsorted or a sorted T cell fraction (not recorded which). These receptors all come from a male donor with ankylosing spondylitis or in good health (not recorded which).

This clonotype has just a few counts. CDR3 sequence reads: CASSPQAYNEQFF. The CDR3 DNA is TGTGCCAGCAGCCCCCAGGCCTACAATGAGCAGTTCTTC. V gene TRBV3-1 combines with J gene TRBJ2-1; D gene uncertain. Germline V lookup: CDR1 LGHDT, CDR2 YNNKEL (reference sequence). Trimming took off 4 bases at V and 2 bases at J, with 6 bases between the two ends. This CDR3 has 13 amino acids.

In its sample, this clonotype was seen a few times. CDR3 region: CASSLVGGGADTQYF. The CDR3 DNA follows: TGTGCCAGCAGCTTAGTAGGAGGCGGCGCAGATACGCAGTATTTT. The gene calls are TRBV7-9 and TRBJ2-3; weak D call: TRBD2 (5 bases). Germline values: CDR1 SEHNR, CDR2 FQNEAQ (reference sequence). Trimming removed 1 base from V and 4 bases from J, with 12 bases in between. This CDR3 contains 15 residues.

The table lists this clonotype with a few counts. The V and J genes are TRBV12-3 or TRBV12-4 and TRBJ2-7; D is uncertain. V shed 1 base and J shed 3 bases, with 4 bases lying between them. This CDR3 is built from 12 residues. This CDR3 reads CASSLGIYEQYF. The CDR3 bases are TGTGCCAGCAGTTTAGGGATCTACGAGCAGTACTTC.

The chain carries TRBV24-1 and TRBJ2-2; D tentatively fits TRBD1 or TRBD2 (5 bases each). Germline V CDR1 and CDR2: KGHDR, SFDVKD. Trimming took off 5 bases at V and 5 bases at J, with 8 bases between the two ends. The CDR3 extends over 13 amino acids. CDR3 protein: CATSGWGTGELFF. In DNA, the CDR3 is TGTGCCACCAGTGGTTGGGGGACCGGGGAGCTGTTTTTT.

V is TRBV20-1 and J is TRBJ2-1, with D perhaps matching TRBD2 (6 bases). Germline CDR1 and CDR2: DFQATT and SNEGSKA (reference sequence). The CDR3 length is 15 residues. The V end lost 3 bases, the J end lost 0 bases, and 12 bases lay between the germline ends. CDR3 protein: CSARWRESSYNEQFF. CDR3 bases: TGCAGTGCTAGGTGGCGGGAAAGCTCCTACAATGAGCAGTTCTTC.

The CDR3 nucleotides read TGCAGTGCTCGGACAGGGGGCTCAAATGGCTACACCTTC. Protein product: CSARTGGSNGYTF. The chain combines TRBV20-1 with TRBJ1-2; TRBD1 matches at 11 bases. This CDR3 spans 13 amino acids. The germline gives CDR1 DFQATT, CDR2 SNEGSKA (reference sequence). V gave up 5 bases and J gave up 6 bases; unmatched junction bases: 5.

The chain employs TRBV20-1 and TRBJ2-7; D gene ambiguous. This CDR3 is built from 13 residues. Trimming took off 7 bases at V and 0 bases at J, with 13 bases between the two ends. Per germline, CDR1 DFQATT and CDR2 SNEGSKA (reference sequence). The CDR3 loop is CSVLGENSYEQYF. Written as DNA, the CDR3 is TGCAGTGTCCTAGGAGAAAACTCCTACGAGCAGTACTTC.

V usage is TRBV6-1 and J usage is TRBJ2-1; D perhaps matches TRBD1 (7 bases). Germline CDR1 and CDR2: MNHNS and SASEGT. Trimming pared 1 base from V and 2 bases from J, leaving 18 bases between. The CDR3 spans 18 residues. The DNA for the CDR3 is TGTGCCAGCAGTGAAGGTGGGGGGACAGCCCTCCCCTACAATGAGCAGTTCTTC. Protein sequence: CASSEGGGTALPYNEQFF.

The CDR3 nucleotides read TGTGCCAGCAGTTTCCAGGGTCCGAACACCGGGGAGCTGTTTTTT. Amino acids: CASSFQGPNTGELFF. V gene TRBV12-3 or TRBV12-4 combines with J gene TRBJ2-2, with D possibly being TRBD1 (5 bases). V lost 3 bases to trimming and J lost 0 bases, with 8 bases between them. This CDR3 region has 15 residues.

V is TRBV7-2 and J is TRBJ2-2; D may be TRBD1 (6 bases). Germline values: CDR1 SGHTA, CDR2 FQGNSA. Trimming removed 8 bases from V and 10 bases from J, with 20 bases in between. The length of the CDR3 is 14 residues. The CDR3 coding sequence is TGTGCCAGCGGCCATCCGGACAGTATCGAGGAGCTGTTTTTT. This sequence encodes CASGHPDSIEELFF.

This clonotype appeared many times. This CDR3 is CASSQGLSYEQYF. The CDR3 bases are TGCGCCAGCAGCCAAGGGCTGTCCTACGAGCAGTACTTC. This chain uses TRBV4-1 with TRBJ2-7; no definite D call. Looked up from germline, CDR1 is MGHRA and CDR2 is YSYEKL. V lost 1 base and J lost 1, with 5 bases in between. This CDR3 has 13 amino acids.

This clonotype has more than one count but fewer than ten. The chain carries TRBV12-3 or TRBV12-4 and TRBJ2-2; possibly TRBD1 or TRBD2 for D (5 bases each). V dropped 5 bases and J dropped 4 bases, with 14 bases sitting between them. This CDR3 is 15 amino acids long. This CDR3 is CASSPEGAGTGELFF. CDR3 sequence (DNA): TGTGCCAGCAGTCCCGAAGGGGCGGGCACCGGGGAGCTGTTTTTT.

The rearrangement links TRBV14 to TRBJ2-3; TRBD2 matches 10 bases. V trimming: 3 bases; J trimming: 2 bases; junction bases outside the gene matches: 8. Germline V gene lookup returns CDR1 SGHDN and CDR2 FVKESK. The CDR3 totals 17 residues. In DNA form, the CDR3 reads TGTGCCAGCAGCCACATAGCGGGAGGCTCGCACACAGATACGCAGTATTTT. It codes for CASSHIAGGSHTDTQYF.

In its sample, this clonotype was seen a few times. CDR3 nucleotide sequence: TGTGCCAGCAGCTTAGAGGCCCTAATAGATACGCAGTATTTT. Translation gives CASSLEALIDTQYF. The rearrangement joins TRBV7-2 to TRBJ2-3; D ambiguous. V lost 1 base and J lost 5, with 10 bases in between. The CDR3 extends over 14 amino acids. Germline CDR1 SGHTA, CDR2 FQGNSA.

Only a few counts were recorded for this clonotype. The chain links TRBV29-1 to TRBJ2-2, with D possibly TRBD2 on 6 matching bases. Per the germline V gene, CDR1 is SQVTM and CDR2 is ANQGSEA. The CDR3 runs to 14 residues. V lost 2 bases, J lost 4 bases, and 11 bases lay in between. CDR3 DNA sequence: TGCAGCGTTGAATCGGCTAGCGCCACCGGGGAGCTGTTTTTT. Protein product: CSVESASATGELFF.

This clonotype occurred a few times. The CDR3 bases are TGTGCCAGCATCCGGGACACTAGAGAGACCCAGTACTTC. Its translation is CASIRDTRETQYF. This chain joins TRBV27 and TRBJ2-5; D possibly corresponds to TRBD1 (6 bases). This CDR3 has 13 residues. Per germline, CDR1 MNHEY and CDR2 SMNVEV (reference sequence). V shed 7 bases and J shed 4 bases, with 13 bases lying between them.

This clonotype was counted ten times or more. The CDR3 nucleotides read TGTGCCAGCAGTCCCGGGACAGGGGGCGACGAGCAGTACTTC. Encoded protein: CASSPGTGGDEQYF. J is TRBJ2-7 and V is TRBV12-3 or TRBV12-4; 12 nucleotides match TRBD1. Trimming took 5 bases from V and 5 from J; bases not matched to a gene: 4. The CDR3 consists of 14 residues.

The chain employs TRBV6-4 and TRBJ2-1, with 10 positions matching TRBD2. The germline CDR1 and CDR2 sequences are MRHNA and SNTAGT. CDR3 length equals 15 residues. V lost 0 bases, J lost 7 bases, and 3 bases stayed unmatched. The CDR3 protein is CASSDSAGGPNEQFF. The CDR3 nucleotides are TGTGCCAGCAGTGACTCAGCGGGGGGGCCGAATGAGCAGTTCTTC.

This clonotype occurred a few times. This chain joins TRBV15 and TRBJ2-5; no definite D call. Germline CDR1 and CDR2: LNHNV and YYDKDF (reference sequence). There are 11 residues in the CDR3. V dropped 3 bases and J dropped 5 bases, with 4 bases sitting between them. The CDR3 nucleotides read TGTGCCACCAGCAGCTTTGAGACCCAGTACTTC. Translating it yields CATSSFETQYF.

This clonotype has a handful of counts. V usage is TRBV12-3 or TRBV12-4 and J usage is TRBJ1-2; D is ambiguous. CDR3 length equals 10 residues. V shed 5 bases and J shed 10 bases, with 8 bases lying between them. For the CDR3, the DNA is TGTGCCAGCAGTAGAAACATCTACACCTTC. It yields the protein CASSRNIYTF.

This clonotype was observed a few times. The rearrangement joins TRBV7-9 to TRBJ2-1; 7 positions match TRBD1. The CDR3 has 16 amino acids. Trimming took 2 bases from V and 2 from J; bases not matched to a gene: 6. CDR1 and CDR2 from the germline V gene are SEHNR and FQNEAQ (reference sequence). The CDR3 DNA follows: TGTGCCAGCAGCTTACCACAGGGGTCCACCTACAATGAGCAGTTCTTC. Its protein is CASSLPQGSTYNEQFF.

The V gene is TRBV3-1, the J gene TRBJ2-7, with TRBD2 identical over 7 bases. The CDR3 runs 14 residues. CDR1 and CDR2 (germline): LGHDT, YNNKEL (reference sequence). The V and J ends lost 8 bases and 1 base, in that order; junction bases with no gene match: 8. Written as DNA, the CDR3 is TGTGCCAGCCCCGTTAGCGGGTCTTCCTACGAGCAGTACTTC. Amino acid sequence: CASPVSGSSYEQYF.